This T cell receptor (beta chain) was obtained from a study of cytomegalovirus exposure and HLA in healthy donors. CDR3 length: 13 amino acids. Trimming shortened V by 7 bases and J by 11 bases, and 20 bases separated the two germline ends. Germline assignment: CDR1 MGHDK and CDR2 SYGVNS. To note about this clone: The antigen is unknown.

The PCR ran on 60 Vbeta and 13 Jbeta primers. Some clones are missing from TCRdb's copy, which holds only in-frame ones; the method was immunoSEQ multiplex PCR. Of about 90,000 clones listed, nearly 80% were seen once; the top ten hold roughly 4.5%. Broader study findings: In an earlier analysis, most TCR beta V segments were productive about 87% or about 30% of the time.

This sequence originates from a woman aged 35 to 49 in good health and CMV-seropositive. Source material: PBMCs. V and J are TRBV25-1 and TRBJ2-5, with TRBD2 as a possible D gene (6 bases). CDR3 protein: CASTMGLGREQYF. The CDR3 DNA sequence: TGTGCCAGCACCATGGGTCTAGGTCGGGAGCAGTACTTC.